The 25 T cell receptor beta chains below come from one sample, sequenced in a study of cytomegalovirus exposure and HLA in healthy donors. With 60 Vbeta and 13 Jbeta primers, the PCR was carried out. Sequencing used immunoSEQ multiplex PCR; TCRdb keeps in-frame clones, though not all of them. The sample holds under 200,000 clones, approximately 88% seen once. The sequencing input was PBMCs. The receptors stem from a boy aged 5-17 years in good health and CMV-seronegative.

The rearrangement links TRBV11-2 to TRBJ2-1; 7 bases line up with TRBD2. V dropped 2 bases and J dropped 5; count of bases not matched to a gene: 18. The germline V gene encodes CDR1 SGHAT and CDR2 FQNNGV. The CDR3 runs 19 residues. The CDR3 DNA reads TGTGCCAGCAGCTTATGGGGGGGTTCCACAAACCGCTTCAACAATGAGCAGTTCTTC. It encodes CASSLWGGSTNRFNNEQFF.

V usage is TRBV4-3 and J usage is TRBJ2-7, with a possible D match to TRBD2 (6 bases). Trimming removed 1 base from V and 4 bases from J, with 17 bases in between. The CDR3 runs 16 residues. The germline gives CDR1 LGHNA, CDR2 YSLEER. CDR3 region: CASSQVIRTGEYEQYF. CDR3 nucleotide sequence: TGCGCCAGCAGCCAAGTCATAAGGACGGGGGAATACGAGCAGTACTTC.

This clone came up a few times. The chain's CDR3 is CASSLGSGGVGNTEAFF. Here the CDR3 DNA reads TGCGCCAGCAGCTTGGGGTCAGGGGGCGTTGGGAACACTGAAGCTTTCTTT. The J gene is TRBJ1-1, the V gene TRBV5-1, with 8 bases aligning to TRBD1. CDR3 length: 17 residues. CDR1 is SGHRS and CDR2 is YFSETQ in the germline V gene. J lost 1 base, V lost 0 bases, and 8 bases had no gene match. The whole variable domain, remainder taken from reference TRBV5-1 and TRBJ1-1, is KAGVTQTPRYLIKTRGQQVTLSCSPISGHRSVSWYQQTPGQGLQFLFEYFSETQRNKGNFPGRFSGRQFSNSRSEMNVSTLELGDSALYLCASSLGSGGVGNTEAFFGQGTRLTVV.

The rearrangement joins TRBV5-4 to TRBJ1-6; 7 bases are shared with TRBD1. The junction had 5 bases not matched to a gene; V was cut back by 2 bases and J by 9 bases. Germline V CDR1 and CDR2: SGHNT, YYREEE (reference sequence). CDR3 length equals 14 residues. As DNA, the CDR3 is TGTGCCAGCAGCTTATACAGGGGAGGTTCACCCCTCCACTTT. Translated: CASSLYRGGSPLHF.

A note on this clone: One end of the junction fails to match germline, which may point to a read error. In the same sample, other DNA sequences code for this CDR3. The rearrangement uses TRBV2 and TRBJ2-7; 11 bases match TRBD2. From germline, CDR1 is SNHLY and CDR2 FYNNEI. The CDR3 length is 14 residues. The CDR3 DNA reads TGCGCCAGCCCCGGGACTAGCGGATCCTACGAGCAGTACTTC. Its translation is CASPGTSGSYEQYF.

The chain has TRBV5-6 and TRBJ1-4; 10 nucleotides align to TRBD1. The CDR3 length is 16 residues. From germline, CDR1 is SGHDT and CDR2 YYEEEE. The junction had 5 bases not matched to a gene; V was cut back by 1 base and J by 5 bases. The CDR3 loop is CASSLSPGQGNEKLFF. The DNA for the CDR3 is TGTGCCAGCAGCTTGTCCCCGGGACAGGGGAATGAAAAACTGTTTTTT.

This clone was seen a single time. V gene TRBV30 combines with J gene TRBJ1-5, with TRBD1 identical over 9 bases. Germline CDR1 reads GTSNPN; CDR2 reads SVGIG (reference sequence). Germline trimming cut 2 bases from V and 2 bases from J; bases unmatched to any gene: 7. The CDR3 consists of 16 residues. CDR3 loop: CAWSPRTGVGNQPQHF. The CDR3 DNA follows: TGTGCCTGGAGTCCAAGGACAGGGGTTGGCAATCAGCCCCAGCATTTT.

This chain joins TRBV28 and TRBJ2-4; the match to TRBD2 covers 16 bases. The CDR3 runs 16 residues. J gave up 8 bases and V 5 bases, and 6 bases lay outside the gene matches. CDR1 and CDR2 (germline): MDHEN, SYDVKM. CDR3 protein: CASSPGTSGGGYIQYF. The CDR3 nucleotides are TGTGCCAGCAGTCCGGGGACTAGCGGGGGGGGATACATTCAGTACTTC.

This clone came up a few times. The genes are TRBV30 and TRBJ1-4, with 8 bases identical to TRBD1. This CDR3 has 14 residues. J was trimmed by 7 bases and V by 5 bases; bases with no gene match: 9. Germline V lookup: CDR1 GTSNPN, CDR2 SVGIG (reference sequence). The CDR3 loop is CAWAGQGEIEKLFF. The CDR3 region has the DNA TGTGCCTGGGCCGGACAGGGTGAGATTGAAAAACTGTTTTTT. Full variable domain (missing parts from reference TRBV30 and TRBJ1-4): SQTIHQWPATLVQPVGSPLSLECTVEGTSNPNLYWYRQAAGRGLQLLFYSVGIGQISSEVPQNLSASRPQDRQFILSSKKLLLSDSGFYLCAWAGQGEIEKLFFGSGTQLSVL.

The chain carries TRBV18 and TRBJ1-1; no definite D call. The germline V gene has CDR1 KGHSH and CDR2 LQKENI. This CDR3 contains 16 residues. V gave up 2 bases and J gave up 0 bases, with 13 bases separating them. The CDR3 coding sequence is TGTGCCAGCTCACCAGGTTTGGCAGGCCTGAACACTGAAGCTTTCTTT. Translation: CASSPGLAGLNTEAFF.

The rearrangement uses TRBV27 and TRBJ2-7, with a tentative D call TRBD2 (5 bases). The CDR3 is 13 residues long. Trimming left V 4 bases short and J 4 bases short, with 11 bases between. Germline-derived CDR1 and CDR2 are MNHEY and SMNVEV (reference sequence). For the CDR3, the DNA is TGTGCCAGCAGTTCACCGGGATTTTACGAGCAGTACTTC. Protein product: CASSSPGFYEQYF.

This clone has just a few counts. This chain links TRBV6-1 with TRBJ1-5; D perhaps matches TRBD1 (6 bases). This CDR3 contains 17 residues. Germline V CDR1 and CDR2: MNHNS, SASEGT. V lost 1 base, J lost 9 bases, and 22 bases lay in between. CDR3 region: CASSEGQQGVLFAPQHF. As DNA, the CDR3 is TGTGCCAGCAGTGAAGGGCAACAGGGAGTCCTCTTTGCGCCCCAGCATTTT.

The chain links TRBV11-3 to TRBJ2-7; D remains unclear. The length of the CDR3 is 12 residues. V dropped 2 bases and J dropped 2 bases, with 4 bases sitting between them. Looked up from germline, CDR1 is SGHNT and CDR2 is YENEEA. As DNA, the CDR3 is TGTGCCAGCAGCTTAACTCCCTACGAGCAGTACTTC. This encodes CASSLTPYEQYF.

The genes are TRBV19 and TRBJ2-6; maybe TRBD2 (6 bases). This CDR3 comprises 13 residues. From germline, CDR1 is LNHDA and CDR2 SQIVND (reference sequence). Trimming shortened V by 9 bases and J by 0 bases, and 6 bases separated the two germline ends. DNA for the CDR3: TGTGCCAGCGGGAGCTCTGGGGCCAACGTCCTGACTTTC. Translated: CASGSSGANVLTF.

The genes are TRBV29-1 and TRBJ1-1; the D is unclear. The germline gives CDR1 SQVTM, CDR2 ANQGSEA. This CDR3 region has 13 residues. With 3 bases removed from V and 3 bases from J, the gap between germline ends came to 11 bases. The CDR3 nucleotides are TGCAGCGTTGATTATACAGCGGACACTGAAGCTTTCTTT. It translates to CSVDYTADTEAFF.

The chain is built from TRBV4-2 and TRBJ2-3; 10 positions match TRBD2. The CDR3 spans 17 residues. V dropped 0 bases and J dropped 7; count of bases not matched to a gene: 10. The germline gives CDR1 LGHNA, CDR2 YNFKEQ. The chain's CDR3 is CASSQDQGSGRLNTQYF. The CDR3 DNA reads TGTGCCAGCAGCCAAGATCAGGGTAGCGGGAGGTTAAATACGCAGTATTTT.

The chain has TRBV11-1 and TRBJ1-1; 7 bases are a match to TRBD1. Per the germline V gene, CDR1 is SGHAT and CDR2 is FQDESV (reference sequence). After removal of 5 bases from V and 4 bases from J, the junction contained 4 bases not matched to a gene. The CDR3 covers 13 residues. Here the CDR3 reads CASSRGLRTEAFF. The CDR3 DNA reads TGTGCCAGCAGCAGGGGGCTCCGCACTGAAGCTTTCTTT.

About this clone: This may arise from a read error, as a much more abundant clone is one base away. The gene calls are TRBV7-2 and TRBJ2-6, with D possibly being TRBD1 (6 bases). The length of the CDR3 is 16 residues. Trimming removed 1 base at V and 0 bases at J, with 7 bases between. Germline CDR1 is SGHTA and CDR2 is FQGNSA. The CDR3 DNA reads as TGTGCCAGCAGCTTAGGAGGGGGCTCTGGGGCCAACGTCCTGACTTTC. Translated, it gives CASSLGGGSGANVLTF. The variable domain in full, with the rest retrieved from reference TRBV7-2 and TRBJ2-6, is GAGVSQSPSNKVTEKGKDVELRCDPISGHTALYWYRQSLGQGLEFLIYFQGNSAPDKSGLPSDRFSAERTGGSVSTLTIQRTQQEDSAVYLCASSLGGGSGANVLTFGAGSRLTVL.

The chain has TRBV14 and TRBJ2-1; 10 bases line up with TRBD1. The V segment lost 2 bases and the J segment 2 bases; nucleotides outside the gene matches: 9. Germline V gene lookup returns CDR1 SGHDN and CDR2 FVKESK. CDR3 length: 18 residues. Here the CDR3 DNA reads TGTGCCAGCAGCCAAATACCCCCCGGGACAGGGGCCTACAATGAGCAGTTCTTC. Residues: CASSQIPPGTGAYNEQFF.

The V call is TRBV28, the J call TRBJ1-5; 8 nucleotides match TRBD1. The CDR3 runs 17 residues. CDR1 is MDHEN and CDR2 is SYDVKM in the germline V gene. The trim removed 9 bases at V and 0 bases at J, leaving 13 bases unmatched. CDR3 sequence (DNA): TGTGCCAGTAGCCGGGACAGGACTAGGAATAGCAATCAGCCCCAGCATTTT. This translates into CASSRDRTRNSNQPQHF. Full variable domain (rest looked up from reference TRBV28 and TRBJ1-5): DVKVTQSSRYLVKRTGEKVFLECVQDMDHENMFWYRQDPGLGLRLIYFSYDVKMKEKGDIPEGYSVSREKKERFSLILESASTNQTSMYLCASSRDRTRNSNQPQHFGDGTRLSIL.

V usage is TRBV9 and J usage is TRBJ1-4; 9 bases agree with TRBD1. Germline-derived CDR1 and CDR2 are SGDLS and YYNGEE. This CDR3 comprises 15 residues. V trimming: 4 bases; J trimming: 8 bases; junction bases outside the gene matches: 9. The CDR3 loop is CASSPTGQGREKLFF. The CDR3 DNA follows: TGTGCCAGCAGCCCAACAGGACAGGGGCGCGAAAAACTGTTTTTT.

This chain uses TRBV7-9 with TRBJ1-2; no firm D call. The CDR3 loop spans 9 amino acids. V lost 5 bases and J lost 11, with 6 bases in between. The germline V gene encodes CDR1 SEHNR and CDR2 FQNEAQ (reference sequence). Here the CDR3 reads CASSPVYTF. The CDR3 coding sequence is TGTGCCAGCAGCCCAGTATACACCTTC.

The count of this clone is one. The rearrangement joins TRBV7-6 to TRBJ2-2, with D possibly being TRBD2 (7 bases). The germline CDR1 and CDR2 sequences are SGHVS and FNYEAQ. V lost 3 bases to trimming and J lost 5 bases, with 16 bases between them. The CDR3 length is 16 residues. CDR3 nucleotides: TGTGCCAGCAGCTTCGTGGGGGGGGCGCTTACCGGGGAGCTGTTTTTT. It translates to CASSFVGGALTGELFF.

V usage is TRBV19 and J usage is TRBJ2-7; D is ambiguous. CDR1 and CDR2 (germline): LNHDA, SQIVND (reference sequence). V shed 2 bases and J shed 7 bases, with 9 bases lying between them. This CDR3 is built from 12 residues. The CDR3 reads CASSISPMEQYF. The CDR3 nucleotides read TGTGCCAGTAGTATATCCCCCATGGAGCAGTACTTC.

Comment on this clone: The junction shows a germline mismatch at one end, possibly a read error. The chain couples TRBV7-9 to TRBJ1-2; 7 bases match TRBD1. Germline V CDR1 and CDR2: SEHNR, FQNEAQ (reference sequence). The CDR3 has 14 amino acids. DNA for the CDR3: TGTTCCAGCAGGCAGAGGGGGCACGACTATGGCTACACCTTC. Its translation: CSSRQRGHDYGYTF.